The 24 T cell receptor beta chains below come from one sample, sequenced in a study of T cells after yellow fever vaccination. TCRdb re-analysed the 5' RACE reads in MiXCR, keeping a single row per CDR3 protein. In the table there are more than 300,000 distinct CDR3 sequences, 6.8% of which are singletons. This sample comprised PBMCs, obtained approximately 47 days after the first yellow fever vaccination. These receptors all come from a young man who received the YFV17D yellow fever vaccine.

This clonotype was seen a few times. This chain links TRBV11-2 with TRBJ2-5, with TRBD1 matching 10 bases. The CDR3 runs 14 residues. The V gene's germline CDR1 is SGHAT and CDR2 FQNNGV. Germline trimming cut 5 bases from V and 5 bases from J; bases unmatched to any gene: 5. CDR3 protein: CASSEDRGLETQYF. The CDR3 DNA reads as TGTGCCAGCAGCGAAGACAGGGGGCTGGAGACCCAGTACTTC.

This clonotype turned up a few times. The V and J genes are TRBV7-2 and TRBJ1-1; D remains ambiguous. The V and J ends lost 2 bases and 7 bases respectively, with 14 bases between them. Germline assignment: CDR1 SGHTA and CDR2 FQGNSA. The CDR3 has 14 amino acids. The chain's CDR3 is CASSLSPGELEAFF. In DNA form, the CDR3 reads TGTGCCAGCAGCTTATCCCCCGGAGAACTTGAAGCTTTCTTT.

The sample holds a few counts of this clonotype. The chain is built from TRBV6-5 and TRBJ1-6, with D unclear. The V end lost 0 bases, the J end lost 7 bases, and 10 bases lay between the germline ends. Germline V CDR1 and CDR2: MNHEY, SVGAGI. This CDR3 comprises 15 residues. The CDR3 here is CASSYSGVRNSPLHF. The CDR3 region has the DNA TGTGCCAGCAGTTACTCAGGCGTCAGAAATTCACCCCTCCACTTT.

The rearrangement links TRBV6-4 to TRBJ2-3; D is perhaps TRBD1 or TRBD2 (5 bases each). V lost 4 bases and J 2 bases, leaving 13 bases between the germline ends. CDR1 is MRHNA, CDR2 SNTAGT, per germline. The CDR3 totals 15 residues. The CDR3 nucleotides read TGTGCCAGCAGTGGGGACGGGCTCCCCACAGATACGCAGTATTTT. Residues: CASSGDGLPTDTQYF.

This sequence joins TRBV6-1 and TRBJ2-1, with 10 bases that match TRBD2. With V trimmed by 10 bases and J by 2 bases, 8 bases remained unmatched. Germline V gene lookup returns CDR1 MNHNS and CDR2 SASEGT. This CDR3 spans 15 amino acids. The chain's CDR3 is CATKGSGGAYNEQFF. The CDR3 nucleotides read TGTGCCACCAAAGGGAGCGGGGGGGCCTACAATGAGCAGTTCTTC.

In this sample, this clonotype turned up a few times. The V gene is TRBV6-2 or TRBV6-3, the J gene TRBJ2-7; TRBD1 matches 7 bases. The V and J ends lost 6 bases and 3 bases, in that order; junction bases with no gene match: 11. CDR1 and CDR2 (germline): MNHEY, SVGEGT. This CDR3 has 15 amino acids. CDR3 sequence: CASSADRRYHYEQYV. In DNA, the CDR3 is TGTGCCAGCAGCGCGGACAGGAGATATCACTACGAGCAGTACGTC.

This clonotype has just a few counts. The gene calls are TRBV29-1 and TRBJ2-7; 9 bases line up with TRBD1. The CDR3 contains 11 residues. V dropped 7 bases and J dropped 5; count of bases not matched to a gene: 3. From germline, CDR1 is SQVTM and CDR2 ANQGSEA. The CDR3 loop reads CSARTGDEQYV. CDR3 DNA: TGCAGCGCTCGGACAGGGGACGAGCAGTACGTC.

The sample holds a few counts of this clonotype. The chain is built from TRBV12-5 and TRBJ1-4, with no clear D. Trimming removed 1 base from V and 3 bases from J, with 12 bases in between. The CDR3 extends over 16 amino acids. CDR1 LGHNT and CDR2 FRNRAP come from the germline V gene. DNA of the CDR3: TGTGCTAGTGGTTTGGGTCCTGGGAGAGCTAATGAAAAACTGTTTTTT. Translating it yields CASGLGPGRANEKLFF.

This clonotype was found a few times. The V call is TRBV3-1, the J call TRBJ2-2; D might be TRBD2 (6 bases). Trimming removed 5 bases at V and 2 bases at J, with 9 bases between. Germline V CDR1 and CDR2: LGHDT, YNNKEL (reference sequence). CDR3 size: 14 residues. The DNA for the CDR3 is TGTGCCAGCAGCTCGGGACTTAACACCGGGGAGCTGTTTTTT. This encodes CASSSGLNTGELFF.

The genes are TRBV30 and TRBJ2-7, with D maybe TRBD2 (6 bases). Germline values: CDR1 GTSNPN, CDR2 SVGIG (reference sequence). Trimming took 5 bases from V and 4 from J, leaving 15 bases between them. CDR3 length: 13 amino acids. The CDR3: CAWGLSAAYEQYF. The CDR3 DNA reads as TGTGCCTGGGGACTATCCGCGGCGTACGAGCAGTACTTC.

This clonotype was seen at least ten times. The CDR3, as DNA: TGTGCCAGCAGCCAAGATTTAGATAGCTCCTACGAGCAGTACTTC. This sequence encodes CASSQDLDSSYEQYF. J is TRBJ2-7 and V is TRBV4-2; D is unclear. V was shortened by 0 bases and J by 0 bases, with 9 bases between the two germline ends. CDR1 and CDR2 (germline): LGHNA, YNFKEQ. The CDR3 covers 15 residues.

This clonotype has more than one count but fewer than ten. This chain connects TRBV7-9 to TRBJ1-1; D call uncertain. The ends were cut back, 4 bases at V and 8 bases at J, with 8 bases in the middle. Germline V lookup: CDR1 SEHNR, CDR2 FQNEAQ (reference sequence). CDR3 length: 11 amino acids. The chain's CDR3 is CASSSPTEAFF. DNA for the CDR3: TGTGCCAGCAGCTCGCCGACAGAAGCTTTCTTT.

This clonotype showed up many times. This chain connects TRBV12-3 or TRBV12-4 to TRBJ2-4; the match to TRBD1 covers 8 bases. This CDR3 has 17 residues. V was clipped by 5 bases and J by 1 base; unmatched bases: 10. The CDR3 bases are TGTGCCAGCAGTCCGGTGGGCGGGGACAGGGCCAAAAACATTCAGTACTTC. It codes for CASSPVGGDRAKNIQYF.

The sample holds a few counts of this clonotype. The chain combines TRBV20-1 with TRBJ1-1; no reliable D call. Germline CDR1 is DFQATT and CDR2 is SNEGSKA (reference sequence). The CDR3 spans 8 residues. The V end was cut by 6 bases, the J end by 6 bases, with 2 bases between. The CDR3 is CSASEAFF. The CDR3 DNA reads as TGCAGTGCGTCTGAAGCTTTCTTT.

This clonotype was picked up many times. One junction end does not reproduce the germline sequence, and a read error may be involved. The V gene is TRBV7-7, the J gene TRBJ2-1; 10 bases line up with TRBD2. Looked up from germline, CDR1 is SSHAT and CDR2 is FNYEAQ (reference sequence). The CDR3 runs 15 residues. This CDR3 is CASSPTSGNDNEQFF. CDR3 bases: TGTGCTAGCAGCCCAACTAGCGGGAATGACAATGAGCAGTTCTTC.

This clonotype was seen more than once but under ten times. As DNA, the CDR3 is TGCAGTGCCAGGGCCATCACTAGCGGGGGGGCGGGGGAGACCCAGTACTTC. Protein: CSARAITSGGAGETQYF. The rearrangement joins TRBV20-1 to TRBJ2-5; 13 nucleotides line up with TRBD2. Germline lookup yields CDR1 DFQATT and CDR2 SNEGSKA (reference sequence). There are 17 residues in the CDR3. With V trimmed by 6 bases and J by 5 bases, 15 bases remained unmatched.

This clonotype was observed a handful of times. The chain recombines TRBV28 with TRBJ2-7, with D maybe TRBD1 (8 bases). This CDR3 has 16 residues. Germline V gene lookup returns CDR1 MDHEN and CDR2 SYDVKM. Trimming removed 6 bases at V and 2 bases at J, with 20 bases between. CDR3 nucleotide sequence: TGTGCCAGCAGATCGGGGGGACAGGTCCGGGCCTACGAGCAGTACGTC. This encodes CASRSGGQVRAYEQYV.

This clonotype has more than one count but fewer than ten. This rearrangement joins TRBV12-3 or TRBV12-4 to TRBJ2-3, with a tentative D call TRBD1 (7 bases). Between the trimmed V and J ends, which lost 6 bases and 2 bases, there was a span of 18 bases. There are 16 residues in the CDR3. Written as DNA, the CDR3 is TGTGCCAGCAGACTCAGGGGGGCCGGTTACACAGATACGCAGTATTTT. It yields the protein CASRLRGAGYTDTQYF.

This sequence joins TRBV2 and TRBJ2-1; D may be TRBD1 or TRBD2 (5 bases each). CDR1 and CDR2 from the germline V gene are SNHLY and FYNNEI. The CDR3 is 11 residues long. Trimming stripped 8 bases from V and 12 bases from J, with 14 bases between. The CDR3 DNA follows: TGTGCCAGCGCCGGGGCAGGGAGGCAGTTCTTC. Its protein product is CASAGAGRQFF.

This clonotype has at least ten counts. The chain combines TRBV12-3 or TRBV12-4 with TRBJ1-1, with D possibly matching TRBD1 (6 bases). The CDR3 runs 14 residues. Trimming removed 7 bases at V and 4 bases at J, with 16 bases between. CDR3 nucleotides: TGTGCCAGCACTATGTGGTTAGGGGGCACTGAAGCTTTCTTT. Translating it yields CASTMWLGGTEAFF.

This clonotype was counted at least ten times. The rearrangement uses TRBV29-1 and TRBJ2-5; TRBD1 is a possible D gene (5 bases). V dropped 2 bases and J dropped 0 bases, with 10 bases sitting between them. The CDR3 is 14 residues long. CDR1 and CDR2 (germline): SQVTM, ANQGSEA. CDR3 in DNA: TGCAGCGTTGAAAGGTCACAGGACCAAGAGACCCAGTACTTC. It yields the protein CSVERSQDQETQYF.

This clonotype was counted a few times. The rearrangement joins TRBV12-5 to TRBJ2-5; perhaps TRBD2 as D (6 bases). CDR3 size: 13 residues. The germline gives CDR1 LGHNT, CDR2 FRNRAP. Trimming stripped 10 bases from V and 5 bases from J, with 17 bases between. The CDR3 region is CATRWGEVETQYF. Written as DNA, the CDR3 is TGTGCTACCCGATGGGGGGAAGTGGAGACCCAGTACTTC.

The chain combines TRBV24-1 with TRBJ2-3, with 8 bases that match TRBD1. Germline loops: CDR1 KGHDR, CDR2 SFDVKD. There are 16 residues in the CDR3. Losses at the gene ends were 4 bases for V and 6 bases for J; bases not matched to a gene: 11. The DNA of the CDR3 is TGTGCCACCAGTGACCCGGGACAGGTGGCGGACGATACGCAGTATTTT. This gives the protein CATSDPGQVADDTQYF.

This clonotype turned up a few times. The chain joins TRBV5-1 to TRBJ2-2, with 8 bases lining up with TRBD1. Germline CDR1 reads SGHRS; CDR2 reads YFSETQ. Trimming at V came to 2 bases and at J to 7 bases, leaving 13 bases not matched to a gene. The CDR3 is 17 amino acids. This chain's CDR3 is CASSLLLTGAEIGELFF. CDR3 nucleotides: TGCGCCAGCAGCTTACTGTTGACAGGGGCAGAGATCGGGGAGCTGTTTTTT.